Presented here are 9 T cell receptor beta chains from one specimen sequenced in a study of regulatory T cells in long-lasting Graves disease. Relying on iRepertoire HTBI primers and Arm-PCR of CDR3 regions, the team built TCR beta libraries. TCRdb ran MiXCR on the multiplex PCR reads and lists one entry per CDR3 protein. Of about 460,000 distinct CDR3 sequences in the sample, about 20% were seen once. The time point is: persistent/refractory GD, antithyroid drugs over 5 years with positive TRAb. With RNA extracted from PBMCs as input, the TCR library was made. The sequenced sample was peripheral blood mononuclear cells (PBMCs), obtained when the disease was refractory, from a patient treated with antithyroid drugs. These receptors all come from a female donor with Graves disease.

This clonotype showed up just a few times. The V call is TRBV29-1, the J call TRBJ2-2; D is unresolved. The germline V gene encodes CDR1 SQVTM and CDR2 ANQGSEA. V was pared by 5 bases and J by 0 bases, with 10 bases between. The CDR3 extends over 14 amino acids. The CDR3 DNA sequence: TGCAGCGTTCTACCTGCCGCGAACACCGGGGAGCTGTTTTTT. It translates to CSVLPAANTGELFF.

This clonotype was seen a handful of times. The rearrangement uses TRBV7-2 and TRBJ2-7; TRBD1 matches at 8 bases. Trimming at V came to 6 bases and at J to 0 bases, leaving 4 bases not matched to a gene. CDR1 is SGHTA, CDR2 FQGNSA, per germline. CDR3 length: 14 residues. The CDR3 sequence is CASRRGQGSYEQYF. The CDR3 DNA follows: TGTGCCAGCAGACGTGGACAGGGCTCCTACGAGCAGTACTTC.

V gene TRBV7-8 combines with J gene TRBJ1-2; no reliable D call. Germline V gives CDR1 SGHVS, CDR2 FQNEAQ. The V gene lost 1 base and the J gene lost 0 bases, with 6 bases spanning the gap. The CDR3 totals 14 residues. The CDR3 loop is CASSLERANYGYTF. CDR3 DNA sequence: TGTGCCAGCAGCTTAGAGAGGGCTAACTATGGCTACACCTTC.

This clonotype was counted between two and nine times. The chain combines TRBV6-5 with TRBJ2-2, with 7 bases fitting TRBD1. Trimming removed 4 bases from V and 4 bases from J; junction bases left unmatched: 3. The CDR3 length is 14 residues. Germline lookup yields CDR1 MNHEY and CDR2 SVGAGI. The CDR3, as DNA: TGTGCCAGCAGTTTACAGGGGATCACCGGGGAGCTGTTTTTT. Residues: CASSLQGITGELFF.

This clonotype was recorded a few times. The chain joins TRBV6-5 to TRBJ1-1; 10 nucleotides line up with TRBD1. Germline loops: CDR1 MNHEY, CDR2 SVGAGI. This CDR3 has 15 residues. The junction had 5 bases not matched to a gene; V was cut back by 2 bases and J by 5 bases. The CDR3: CASSYIGTGETEAFF. CDR3 DNA: TGTGCCAGCAGTTACATCGGGACAGGGGAGACTGAAGCTTTCTTT.

In its sample, this clonotype was seen many times. CDR3 amino acids: CASSLTYVREQYF. CDR3 DNA sequence: TGTGCCAGCAGCTTAACCTACGTCAGGGAGCAGTACTTC. This chain links TRBV7-2 with TRBJ2-7; no firm D call. The germline V and J ends were trimmed by 2 bases and 7 bases, with 12 bases remaining between them. The CDR3 has 13 residues. CDR1 and CDR2 from the germline V gene are SGHTA and FQGNSA.

The table lists this clonotype with many counts. V and J are TRBV28 and TRBJ2-1; 9 bases agree with TRBD1. The CDR3 has 16 amino acids. V lost 5 bases and J lost 2; bases outside the gene matches: 7. Germline loops: CDR1 MDHEN, CDR2 SYDVKM. CDR3 in DNA: TGTGCCAGCAGTCCGACAGGGGGGAGGCCCTACAATGAGCAGTTCTTC. This gives the protein CASSPTGGRPYNEQFF.

The chain uses TRBV9 and TRBJ2-5; 13 nucleotides agree with TRBD2. Germline loops: CDR1 SGDLS, CDR2 YYNGEE. V was pared by 3 bases and J by 2 bases, with 13 bases of the junction left unmatched. The CDR3 extends over 19 amino acids. CDR3 protein: CASSGATSGGASLQETQYF. DNA of the CDR3: TGTGCCAGCAGCGGGGCTACTAGCGGGGGGGCCTCATTACAAGAGACCCAGTACTTC.

This clonotype was seen repeatedly, ten times or more. The chain carries TRBV12-3 or TRBV12-4 and TRBJ1-5; D is ambiguous. Trimming left V 7 bases short and J 5 bases short, with 9 bases between. The CDR3 contains 12 residues. The CDR3 DNA follows: TGTGCCAGCACCAACCTCTATCAGCCCCAGCATTTT. Protein sequence: CASTNLYQPQHF.